Listed below are T cell receptor beta chains from one sample, sequenced in a study of cytomegalovirus exposure and HLA in healthy donors. Clones were read by immunoSEQ multiplex PCR, and TCRdb kept only the in-frame ones, dropping some. The sample comprises about 230,000 clones, about 80% of which are singletons, and roughly 0.58% rests with the top ten. Sequenced material: PBMCs. The receptors here all came from a woman aged 40 to 50 in good health and CMV-seronegative. CDR3s include the opening cysteine and the closing phenylalanine or tryptophan. Each record gives: clone size, J gene, V gene, D gene, CDR3 DNA, CDR3 protein. The D gene is left open where the match is weak. Rows give clone size only sometimes, using once, few, many, or a class for an expanded clone.

size: NA; J: TRBJ2-7; V: TRBV5-6; D: NA; DNA: TGTGCCAGCAGCTCAGTGGGGGGCTACGAGCAGTACTTC; CDR3: CASSSVGGYEQYF
size: NA; J: TRBJ2-1; V: TRBV5-1; D: TRBD1; DNA: TGCGCCAGCAGCCCTTCCGGGACAGGACACAATGAGCAGTTCTTC; CDR3: CASSPSGTGHNEQFF
size: few; J: TRBJ1-1; V: TRBV7-3; D: NA; DNA: TGTGCCAGCAGGCTTATGGGGGGCACTGAAGCTTTCTTT; CDR3: CASRLMGGTEAFF
size: NA; J: TRBJ2-7; V: TRBV30; D: TRBD1; DNA: TGTGCCTGGAGCCTCGGACAGGGCAGCTCCTACGAGCAGTACTTC; CDR3: CAWSLGQGSSYEQYF
size: NA; J: TRBJ2-4; V: TRBV19; D: NA; DNA: TGTGCCAGTAATTCGGGGGGCTTGTTCAAAAACATTCAGTACTTC; CDR3: CASNSGGLFKNIQYF
size: NA; J: TRBJ2-1; V: TRBV4-1; D: TRBD1; DNA: TGCGCCAGCAGCGAGTTTCCGGGACAGCCAATTTACAATGAGCAGTTCTTC; CDR3: CASSEFPGQPIYNEQFF
size: NA; J: TRBJ2-5; V: TRBV14; D: TRBD2; DNA: TGTGCCAGCAGCCAAGCCGACCGGGTAGCGGGGGGGCCTGATACCCAGTACTTC; CDR3: CASSQADRVAGGPDTQYF
size: NA; J: TRBJ1-1; V: TRBV5-1; D: NA; DNA: TGCGCCAGCAGCTTGGTAGGCGGATTGAACACTGAAGCTTTCTTT; CDR3: CASSLVGGLNTEAFF
size: NA; J: TRBJ2-1; V: TRBV7-8; D: NA; DNA: TGTGCCAGCAGCTCCCAGGGGCAGGTCGTCCCGAATGAGCAGTTCTTC; CDR3: CASSSQGQVVPNEQFF
size: NA; J: TRBJ2-7; V: TRBV27; D: NA; DNA: TGTGCCGGCAAGTCTCGGGTCTACGAGCAGTACTTC; CDR3: CAGKSRVYEQYF
size: NA; J: TRBJ1-1; V: TRBV18; D: NA; DNA: TGTGCCAGCTCACCAGACTCGGGTGGTGCCACTGAAGCTTTCTTT; CDR3: CASSPDSGGATEAFF
size: NA; J: TRBJ2-3; V: TRBV5-6; D: NA; DNA: TGTGCCAGCAGCTTGGCTAGAAACGCAGATACGCAGTATTTT; CDR3: CASSLARNADTQYF
size: few; J: TRBJ2-3; V: TRBV7-9; D: TRBD2; DNA: TGTGCCAGCAGCTTACCGACTAGCGGGACCAGCACAGATACGCAGTATTTT; CDR3: CASSLPTSGTSTDTQYF
size: few; J: TRBJ2-7; V: TRBV10-2; D: NA; DNA: TGCGCCAGCAGTGAGTACCAACAGGGCTTCGAGCAGTACTTC; CDR3: CASSEYQQGFEQYF
size: NA; J: TRBJ2-4; V: TRBV10-3; D: NA; DNA: TGTGCCATCAGTGAGTCGTCGTGGGGAGGAGTCATTCAGTACTTC; CDR3: CAISESSWGGVIQYF
size: NA; J: TRBJ2-6; V: TRBV2; D: NA; DNA: TGTGCCAGCAAGCCGGGACTCAACTCTGGGGCCAACGTCCTGACTTTC; CDR3: CASKPGLNSGANVLTF
size: NA; J: TRBJ1-1; V: TRBV28; D: TRBD1; DNA: TGTGCCAGCAGCCCCGGACAGGGCAACACTGAAGCTTTCTTT; CDR3: CASSPGQGNTEAFF
size: NA; J: TRBJ2-6; V: TRBV7-9; D: TRBD1; DNA: TGTGCCAGCAGCCACGGACAGGGCCGGGACTCTGGGGCCAACGTCCTGACTTTC; CDR3: CASSHGQGRDSGANVLTF
size: NA; J: TRBJ1-1; V: TRBV4-3; D: NA; DNA: TGCGCCAGCAGCCAAGATCCAGGCTGGAACACTGAAGCTTTCTTT; CDR3: CASSQDPGWNTEAFF
size: NA; J: TRBJ2-2; V: TRBV7-2; D: NA; DNA: TGTGCCAGCAGCGCACTAGGACCCGCGAACACCGGGGAGCTGTTTTTT; CDR3: CASSALGPANTGELFF
size: NA; J: TRBJ1-2; V: TRBV7-9; D: NA; DNA: TGTGCCAGCAGCTTCCGGGAGCCGAATGGCTACACCTTC; CDR3: CASSFREPNGYTF
size: NA; J: TRBJ1-1; V: TRBV5-4; D: NA; DNA: TGTGCCAGCAGCTTGGCAAGGCAGGCGAACACTGAAGCTTTCTTT; CDR3: CASSLARQANTEAFF
size: once; J: TRBJ2-3; V: TRBV28; D: TRBD2; DNA: TGTGCCAGCACCGAGCGGGACTTAACAGATACGCAGTATTTT; CDR3: CASTERDLTDTQYF
size: NA; J: TRBJ2-2; V: TRBV9; D: TRBD2; DNA: TGTGCCAGCAGCGTACTCCAGCGGGGGGACACCGGGGAGCTGTTTTTT; CDR3: CASSVLQRGDTGELFF
size: NA; J: TRBJ2-3; V: TRBV5-6; D: NA; DNA: TGTGCCAGCAGCTCCAGGGGGGCAGATACGCAGTATTTT; CDR3: CASSSRGADTQYF
size: NA; J: TRBJ1-5; V: TRBV11-2; D: TRBD1; DNA: TGTGCCAGCAGCTTGTCGGGGACAGTCAATCAGCCCCAGCATTTT; CDR3: CASSLSGTVNQPQHF
size: few; J: TRBJ2-1; V: TRBV18; D: NA; DNA: TGTGCCAGCTCGTTCTCAGAGGGCTTTTACAATGAGCAGTTCTTC; CDR3: CASSFSEGFYNEQFF
size: NA; J: TRBJ2-3; V: TRBV5-6; D: NA; DNA: TGTGCCAGCAGCTACAGGGTGAACCCTAGCACAGATACGCAGTATTTT; CDR3: CASSYRVNPSTDTQYF
size: NA; J: TRBJ2-5; V: TRBV6-6; D: TRBD2; DNA: TGTGCCAGCAGCACGACCCGGACTAGCGAGGAGACCCAGTACTTC; CDR3: CASSTTRTSEETQYF
size: NA; J: TRBJ2-7; V: TRBV19; D: NA; DNA: TGTGCCAGTAGTATAGGAGACTCTTGGAACGAGCAGTACTTC; CDR3: CASSIGDSWNEQYF
size: NA; J: TRBJ1-3; V: TRBV5-5; D: TRBD1; DNA: TGTGCCAGCAGCTTGGGCACAGGGGAAGAAGGAAACACCATATATTTT; CDR3: CASSLGTGEEGNTIYF
size: NA; J: TRBJ2-1; V: TRBV9; D: NA; DNA: TGTGCCAGCAACGCGGGACCGAGCTACAATGAGCAGTTCTTC; CDR3: CASNAGPSYNEQFF
size: NA; J: TRBJ2-3; V: TRBV15; D: NA; DNA: TGTGCCACCAGCAGTAGTACAGGTCCGGATACGCAGTATTTT; CDR3: CATSSSTGPDTQYF
size: NA; J: TRBJ1-1; V: TRBV9; D: TRBD1; DNA: TGTGCCAGCAGCCCCGGGACAGCGAACACTGAAGCTTTCTTT; CDR3: CASSPGTANTEAFF
size: NA; J: TRBJ2-4; V: TRBV7-2; D: TRBD2; DNA: TGTGCCAGCAGCGCCCCGGGGGGGCCAGACATTCAGTACTTC; CDR3: CASSAPGGPDIQYF
size: NA; J: TRBJ1-2; V: TRBV19; D: NA; DNA: TGTGCCAGTAGTTCTACAGTAATACAGGGCGGAGGTGGCTACACCTTC; CDR3: CASSSTVIQGGGGYTF
size: NA; J: TRBJ1-5; V: TRBV13; D: TRBD1; DNA: TGTGCCAGCAGCTTACGGGGACAGGGTGGGCAGCCCCAGCATTTT; CDR3: CASSLRGQGGQPQHF
size: NA; J: TRBJ1-2; V: TRBV18; D: TRBD1; DNA: TGTGCCAGCTCACCAGAGGACAGGGCAGAGGGCTACACCTTC; CDR3: CASSPEDRAEGYTF
size: NA; J: TRBJ2-3; V: TRBV5-4; D: NA; DNA: TGTGCCAGCAGCACGAGGATACAGGGCCCAGATACGCAGTATTTT; CDR3: CASSTRIQGPDTQYF
size: NA; J: TRBJ2-1; V: TRBV6-1; D: NA; DNA: TGTGCCAGCAGCCTAGAAGATGAGCAGTTCTTC; CDR3: CASSLEDEQFF
size: NA; J: TRBJ1-5; V: TRBV30; D: NA; DNA: TGTGCCTGGAGTGTACGAAAGGGGCACAATAGCAATCAGCCCCAGCATTTT; CDR3: CAWSVRKGHNSNQPQHF
size: NA; J: TRBJ1-1; V: TRBV30; D: NA; DNA: TGTGCCGGGGGGGCCCTGAACACTGAAGCTTTCTTT; CDR3: CAGGALNTEAFF
size: NA; J: TRBJ2-1; V: TRBV2; D: TRBD2; DNA: TGTGCCAGCAACCCCCCGGGACTAGGTGGCAATGAGCAGTTCTTC; CDR3: CASNPPGLGGNEQFF
size: NA; J: TRBJ1-5; V: TRBV2; D: NA; DNA: TGTGCCAGCAGTGAAGAGACAGTTAGCAATCAGCCCCAGCATTTT; CDR3: CASSEETVSNQPQHF
size: NA; J: TRBJ1-2; V: TRBV6-5; D: NA; DNA: TGTGCCAGCAGTTTTGGGCTTGGCGGCTACACCTTC; CDR3: CASSFGLGGYTF
size: NA; J: TRBJ2-7; V: TRBV18; D: NA; DNA: TGTGCCAGCTCACCCGACCCAAGGAAACAGGACACCTACGAGCAGTACTTC; CDR3: CASSPDPRKQDTYEQYF
size: NA; J: TRBJ2-3; V: TRBV9; D: TRBD1; DNA: TGTGCCAGCAGCGTATGGGGACAGCAGACTAGCACAGATACGCAGTATTTT; CDR3: CASSVWGQQTSTDTQYF
size: NA; J: TRBJ2-6; V: TRBV18; D: TRBD2; DNA: TGTGCCAGCTCACCAAGCGGGGCTGCTGGGGCCAACGTCCTGACTTTC; CDR3: CASSPSGAAGANVLTF
size: NA; J: TRBJ2-5; V: TRBV7-2; D: TRBD1; DNA: TGTGCCAGCAGCCCGCAGACAGGGGAGAGAGAGACCCAGTACTTC; CDR3: CASSPQTGERETQYF
size: NA; J: TRBJ2-3; V: TRBV5-1; D: TRBD1; DNA: TGCGCCAGCAGCTTACGGGACAGCTCCACAGATACGCAGTATTTT; CDR3: CASSLRDSSTDTQYF
size: once; J: TRBJ2-3; V: TRBV5-6; D: TRBD2; DNA: TGTGCCAGCAGCTACGGGACTAGCGGGGGGAAAGATACGCAGTATTTT; CDR3: CASSYGTSGGKDTQYF
size: NA; J: TRBJ1-4; V: TRBV25-1; D: NA; DNA: TGTGCCAGCAGCCCAAGGACCGGAGGAAATGAAAAACTGTTTTTT; CDR3: CASSPRTGGNEKLFF
size: NA; J: TRBJ2-7; V: TRBV7-2; D: NA; DNA: TGTGCCAGCAGCTTAGGACGTGTAGCAACCTACGAGCAGTACTTC; CDR3: CASSLGRVATYEQYF